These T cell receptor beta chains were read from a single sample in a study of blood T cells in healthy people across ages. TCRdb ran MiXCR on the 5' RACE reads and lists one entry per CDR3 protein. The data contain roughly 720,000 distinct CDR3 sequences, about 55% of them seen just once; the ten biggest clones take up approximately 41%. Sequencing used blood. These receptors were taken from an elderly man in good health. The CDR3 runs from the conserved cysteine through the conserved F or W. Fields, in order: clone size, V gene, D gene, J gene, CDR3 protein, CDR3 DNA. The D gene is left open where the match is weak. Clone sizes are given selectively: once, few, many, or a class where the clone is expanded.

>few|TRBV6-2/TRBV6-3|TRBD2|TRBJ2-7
CATSRDYDTYEQYF
TGTGCCACCTCGAGGGACTACGACACCTACGAGCAGTACTTC
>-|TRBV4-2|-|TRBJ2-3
CASSQSGLEGDTQYF
TGTGCCAGCAGCCAGTCCGGACTGGAGGGAGATACGCAGTATTTT
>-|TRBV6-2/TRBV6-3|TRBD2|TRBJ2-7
CAMGAGVSYEQYF
TGTGCCATGGGAGCGGGAGTTTCCTACGAGCAGTACTTC
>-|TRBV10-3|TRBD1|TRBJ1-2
CAISDRGLKDYGYTF
TGTGCCATCAGCGACAGGGGCCTGAAGGACTATGGCTACACCTTC
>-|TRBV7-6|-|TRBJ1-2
CASSLRVDYGYTF
TGTGCCAGCAGCTTAAGGGTAGACTATGGCTACACCTTC
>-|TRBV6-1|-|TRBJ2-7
CASSEAMRLYEQYF
TGTGCCAGCAGTGAAGCGATGCGGCTCTACGAGCAGTACTTC
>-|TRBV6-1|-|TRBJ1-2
CASSESAAASYGYTF
TGTGCCAGCAGTGAATCGGCGGCAGCCAGTTATGGCTACACCTTC
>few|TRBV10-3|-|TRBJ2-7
CASRGVGSYEQYF
TGTGCCAGCAGGGGCGTAGGGAGCTACGAGCAGTACTTC
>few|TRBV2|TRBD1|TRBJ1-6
CASRPGQGSPLHF
TGTGCCAGCAGACCGGGACAGGGCTCACCCCTCCACTTT
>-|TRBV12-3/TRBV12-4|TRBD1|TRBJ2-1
CASSNRDSSYNEQFF
TGTGCCAGCAGTAACCGGGACAGCTCCTACAATGAGCAGTTCTTC
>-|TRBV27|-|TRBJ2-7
CASSFLGAEYEQYF
TGTGCCAGCAGTTTCTTGGGGGCGGAGTACGAGCAGTACTTC
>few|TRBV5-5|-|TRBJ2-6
CASSSPRNSGANVLTF
TGTGCCAGCAGCTCCCCCCGTAACTCTGGGGCCAACGTCCTGACTTTC
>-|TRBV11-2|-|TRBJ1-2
CASSSLRTFGGYTF
TGTGCCAGCAGCTCCCTAAGGACTTTTGGGGGCTACACCTTC
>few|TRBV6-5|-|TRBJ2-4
CASRTGTASEQYF
TGTGCCAGCAGAACTGGGACGGCAAGTGAGCAGTACTTC
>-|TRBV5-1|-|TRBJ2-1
CASSLNHNEQFF
TGCGCCAGCAGCTTGAACCACAATGAGCAGTTCTTC
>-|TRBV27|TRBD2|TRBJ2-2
CASSQPGLAGGPNTGELFF
TGTGCCAGCAGCCAACCGGGACTAGCGGGAGGTCCGAACACCGGGGAGCTGTTTTTT
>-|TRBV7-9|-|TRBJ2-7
CASSPFQSSYEQYF
TGTGCCAGCAGCCCTTTTCAAAGCTCCTACGAGCAGTACTTC
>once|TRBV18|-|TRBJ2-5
CASSPAGTEGTQYF
TGTGCCAGCTCACCGGCAGGGACGGAAGGGACCCAGTACTTC
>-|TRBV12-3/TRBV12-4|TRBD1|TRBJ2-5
CASSQTGGRQTQYF
TGTGCCAGCAGTCAGACAGGGGGCCGACAGACCCAGTACTTC
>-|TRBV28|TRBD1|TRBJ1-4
CASRDRGEEKLFF
TGTGCCAGCAGAGACAGGGGTGAGGAAAAACTGTTTTTT
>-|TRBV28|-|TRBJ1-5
CASSFYRVYGQPQHF
TGTGCCAGCAGTTTTTACAGGGTTTATGGTCAGCCCCAGCATTTT
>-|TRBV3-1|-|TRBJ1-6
CASSHGRGANSPLHF
TGTGCCAGCAGCCACGGACGGGGGGCAAATTCACCCCTCCACTTT
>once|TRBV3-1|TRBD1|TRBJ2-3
CASSQEDRASTDTQYF
TGTGCCAGCAGCCAAGAGGACAGGGCTAGCACAGATACGCAGTATTTT
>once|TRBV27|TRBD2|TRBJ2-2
CASRTFSGENTGELFF
TGTGCCAGCAGGACCTTTAGCGGGGAGAACACCGGGGAGCTGTTTTTT
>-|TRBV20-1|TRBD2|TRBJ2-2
CSAFSGRTGELFF
TGCAGTGCTTTTAGCGGGAGGACGGGGGAGCTGTTTTTT
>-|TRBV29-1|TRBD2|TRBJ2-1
CSVASGRASYNEQFF
TGCAGCGTGGCTAGCGGGAGGGCCTCCTACAATGAGCAGTTCTTC
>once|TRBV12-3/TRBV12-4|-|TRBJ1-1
CASSPRTVLGTEAFF
TGTGCCAGCAGCCCCCGGACAGTTCTAGGCACTGAAGCTTTCTTT
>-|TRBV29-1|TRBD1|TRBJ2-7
CSGRQGPYEQYF
TGCAGCGGCCGACAGGGACCCTACGAGCAGTACTTC
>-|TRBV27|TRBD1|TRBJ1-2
CASGEDRVGNYGYTF
TGTGCCAGCGGAGAGGACAGGGTTGGCAACTATGGCTACACCTTC
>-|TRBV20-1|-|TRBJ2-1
CSASPDRSSYNEQFF
TGCAGTGCTAGCCCTGACCGGAGCTCCTACAATGAGCAGTTCTTC
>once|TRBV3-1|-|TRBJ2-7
CASSQGAFGFFYEQYF
TGTGCCAGCAGCCAAGGGGCGTTCGGATTTTTCTACGAGCAGTACTTC
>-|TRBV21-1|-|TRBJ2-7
CASSSRQISSYEQYF
TGTGCCAGCAGTAGTCGGCAGATCAGCTCCTACGAGCAGTACTTC
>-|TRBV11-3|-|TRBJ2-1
CASSSRLGGYNEQFF
TGTGCCAGCAGCTCGAGACTAGGGGGCTACAATGAGCAGTTCTTC
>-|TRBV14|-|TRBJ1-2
CASSHRRDWGLAGYTF
TGTGCCAGCAGCCACAGAAGAGACTGGGGGCTAGCTGGCTACACCTTC
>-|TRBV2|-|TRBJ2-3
CASIIRTVTDTQYF
TGTGCCAGCATCATAAGGACAGTCACAGATACGCAGTATTTT
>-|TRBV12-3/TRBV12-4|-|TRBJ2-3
CASGGGFRYAYF
TGTGCCAGCGGTGGGGGGTTTAGATACGCGTATTTT
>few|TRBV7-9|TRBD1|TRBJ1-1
CASSLGGDSSEAFF
TGTGCCAGCAGCTTAGGGGGGGACAGTTCTGAAGCTTTCTTT